The source of this T cell receptor (beta chain) is a study of spatial heterogeneity in lung cancer. General study results and limits: Whereas they appeared in blood less at follow-up, ubiquitous expanded tumor TCRs appeared there more at resection.

Germline CDR1 is SGHTA and CDR2 is FQGTGA. The length of the CDR3 is 13 residues. Between the trimmed V and J ends, which lost 1 base and 9 bases, there was a span of 12 bases. The time point here: sample taken at primary tumor resection. Material for sequencing was whole RNA from tumor, nontumor lung or frozen PBMC, left unsorted. In its sample, this clonotype was seen many times. As yet, its antigen is unknown. One entry per CDR3 protein, called by TCRdb with MiXCR from the 5' RACE reads. Among 20,000 to 25,000 distinct CDR3 sequences listed, about 4.6% were seen once. Sample: PBMCs, taken at surgery. V gene TRBV7-3 combines with J gene TRBJ1-2; D gene ambiguous. The clonotype comes from a male donor with early-stage non-small cell lung cancer. Written as DNA, the CDR3 is TGTGCCAGCAGCTTAAACCATCTAACCAGCTACACCTTC. It translates to CASSLNHLTSYTF.